This T cell receptor (beta chain) was recorded in a study of cytomegalovirus exposure and HLA in healthy donors. CDR1 and CDR2 from the germline V gene are SQVTM and ANQGSEA. Trimming removed 8 bases from V and 5 bases from J; junction bases left unmatched: 8. The CDR3 totals 13 residues. PCR primers comprised 60 Vbeta and 13 Jbeta primers. Generated by immunoSEQ multiplex PCR, the TCRdb table keeps only in-frame clones and is missing some. The sample has over 65,000 clones, 75% seen once. This sequence was found in a woman aged 40 to 50 in good health and CMV-seronegative. The sequencing sample was made of PBMCs. The rearrangement uses TRBV29-1 and TRBJ1-1, with 10 bases that match TRBD1. The CDR3 loop reads CSFVRDRGTEAFF. In nucleotides, the CDR3 is TGCAGCTTCGTCCGGGACAGGGGAACTGAAGCTTTCTTT. Full variable domain (remainder filled in from reference TRBV29-1 and TRBJ1-1): SAVISQKPSRDICQRGTSLTIQCQVDSQVTMMFWYRQQPGQSLTLIATANQGSEATYESGFVIDKFPISRPNLTFSTLTVSNMSPEDSSIYLCSFVRDRGTEAFFGQGTRLTVV.